This TCR beta chain was sequenced for a study of T cells expressing NK-cell markers. The CDR3 length is 15 residues. CDR1 and CDR2 from the germline V gene are DFQATT and SNEGSKA (reference sequence). Using the 5' RACE reads, TCRdb records one entry per CDR3 protein without DNA. The sample has some 280,000 distinct CDR3 sequences. The specimen was blood T cells: a sorted CD56 or NKG2C T cell subset, CD4+ or CD8+ T cells, or bulk PBMC T cells (not recorded which). The clonotype was recovered from a man younger than 35 in good health. This chain joins TRBV20-1 and TRBJ1-5; as DNA is missing, the TRBD1 call by TCRdb cannot be tested. The CDR3 sequence is CSAPRTGGLSQPQHF.